This TCR beta chain was captured by sequencing in a study of blood T cell repertoires in COVID-19. Overall study context: The samples span acute and convalescent COVID-19 from the United States, Italy and Spain. The analysed material was cDNA or gDNA that came from T cells, B-cell-depleted T cells, or PBMCs.

CDR1 is SNHLY and CDR2 is FYNNEI in the germline V gene. The CDR3 is made up of 15 amino acids. Unmatched junction bases numbered 6, after V lost 7 bases and J lost 0 bases. Authors' analysis steps: The assay estimated nucleated cells by amplifying reference gene primers. The repertoire was sequenced with immunoSEQ multiplex PCR; TCRdb's copy has only in-frame clones and lacks some. V and J calls plus clone size are reproduced from that table; the DNA served to infer D and trimming. The sample includes about 150,000 clones, 84% seen only once; the top ten take about a tenth. Sequencing was carried out using peripheral blood. The clonotype was recovered from a man in his 70s with active or convalescent COVID-19. This sequence joins TRBV2 and TRBJ1-1; TRBD1 aligns across 9 bases. The CDR3: CASTGTGNLNTEAFF. CDR3 DNA: TGTGCCAGCACCGGGACAGGGAATCTGAACACTGAAGCTTTCTTT. The variable domain in full, completed from reference TRBV2 and TRBJ1-1, reads EPEVTQTPSHQVTQMGQEVILRCVPISNHLYFYWYRQILGQKVEFLVSFYNNEISEKSEIFDDQFSVERPDGSNFTLKIRSTKLEDSAMYFCASTGTGNLNTEAFFGQGTRLTVV.